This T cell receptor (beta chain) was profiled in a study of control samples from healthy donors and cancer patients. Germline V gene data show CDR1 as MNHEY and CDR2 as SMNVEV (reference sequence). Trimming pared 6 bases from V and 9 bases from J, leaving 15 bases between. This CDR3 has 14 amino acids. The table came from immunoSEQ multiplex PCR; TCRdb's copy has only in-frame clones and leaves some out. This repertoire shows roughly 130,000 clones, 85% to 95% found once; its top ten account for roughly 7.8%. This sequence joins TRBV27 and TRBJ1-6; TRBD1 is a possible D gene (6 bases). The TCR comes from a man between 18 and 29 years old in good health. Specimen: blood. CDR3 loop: CASRIQGLSSPLHF. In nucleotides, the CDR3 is TGTGCCAGCAGGATACAGGGATTGAGTTCACCCCTCCACTTT.